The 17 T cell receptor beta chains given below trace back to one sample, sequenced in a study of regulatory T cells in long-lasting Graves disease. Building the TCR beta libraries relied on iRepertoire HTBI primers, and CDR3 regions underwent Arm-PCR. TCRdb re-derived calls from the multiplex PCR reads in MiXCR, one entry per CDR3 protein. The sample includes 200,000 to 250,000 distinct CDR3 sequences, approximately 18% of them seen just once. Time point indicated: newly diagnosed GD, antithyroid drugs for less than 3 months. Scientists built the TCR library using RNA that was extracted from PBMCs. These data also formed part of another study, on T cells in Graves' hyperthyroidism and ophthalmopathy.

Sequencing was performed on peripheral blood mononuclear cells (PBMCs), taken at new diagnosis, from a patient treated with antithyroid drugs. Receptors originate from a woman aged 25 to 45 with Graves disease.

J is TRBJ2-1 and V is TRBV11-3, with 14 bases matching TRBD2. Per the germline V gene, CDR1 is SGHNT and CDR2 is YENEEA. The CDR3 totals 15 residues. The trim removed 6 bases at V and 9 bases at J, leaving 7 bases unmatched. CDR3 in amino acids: CASRLGLAGVVEQFF. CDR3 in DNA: TGTGCCAGCAGGTTGGGACTAGCGGGAGTTGTTGAGCAGTTCTTC.

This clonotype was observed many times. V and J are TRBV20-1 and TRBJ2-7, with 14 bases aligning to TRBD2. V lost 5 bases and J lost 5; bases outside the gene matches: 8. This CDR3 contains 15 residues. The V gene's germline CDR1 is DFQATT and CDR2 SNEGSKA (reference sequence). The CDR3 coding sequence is TGCAGTGCTCAATCCGGGACTAGCGGGAGAAACGAGCAGTACTTC. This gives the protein CSAQSGTSGRNEQYF.

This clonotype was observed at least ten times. The CDR3: CASSLGLAGNNEQFF. In nucleotides, the CDR3 is TGCGCCAGCAGCTTGGGGCTAGCGGGAAACAATGAGCAGTTCTTC. The rearrangement uses TRBV5-1 and TRBJ2-1, with TRBD2 matching 9 bases. Germline trimming cut 0 bases from V and 5 bases from J; bases unmatched to any gene: 3. The CDR3 extends over 15 amino acids. The germline V gene encodes CDR1 SGHRS and CDR2 YFSETQ.

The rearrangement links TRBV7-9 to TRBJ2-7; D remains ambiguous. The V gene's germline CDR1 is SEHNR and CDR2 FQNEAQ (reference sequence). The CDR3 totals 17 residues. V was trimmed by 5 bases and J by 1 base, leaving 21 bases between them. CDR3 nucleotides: TGTGCCAGCAGCAACCACTACTCTGAGGTCAGATCCTACGAGCAGTACTTC. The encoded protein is CASSNHYSEVRSYEQYF.

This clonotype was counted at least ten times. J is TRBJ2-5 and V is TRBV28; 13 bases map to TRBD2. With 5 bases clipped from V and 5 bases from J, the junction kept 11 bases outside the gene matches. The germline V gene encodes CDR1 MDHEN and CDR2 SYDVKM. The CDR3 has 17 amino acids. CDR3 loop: CASSPTLTSGGVETQYF. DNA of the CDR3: TGTGCCAGCAGTCCGACCCTTACTAGCGGGGGGGTTGAGACCCAGTACTTC.

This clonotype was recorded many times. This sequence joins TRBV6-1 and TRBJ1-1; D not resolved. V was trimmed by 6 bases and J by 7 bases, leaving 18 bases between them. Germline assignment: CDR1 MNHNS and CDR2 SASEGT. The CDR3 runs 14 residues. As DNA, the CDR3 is TGTGCCAGCAGCCCACGGACTGCTTCGGTTGAAGCTTTCTTT. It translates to CASSPRTASVEAFF.

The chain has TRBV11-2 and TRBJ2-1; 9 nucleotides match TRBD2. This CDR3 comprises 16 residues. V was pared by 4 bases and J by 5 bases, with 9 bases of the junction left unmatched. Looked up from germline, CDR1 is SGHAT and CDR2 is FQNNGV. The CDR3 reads CASSSKSGRPHNEQFF. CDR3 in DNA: TGTGCCAGCAGCTCGAAAAGCGGGAGGCCCCACAATGAGCAGTTCTTC.

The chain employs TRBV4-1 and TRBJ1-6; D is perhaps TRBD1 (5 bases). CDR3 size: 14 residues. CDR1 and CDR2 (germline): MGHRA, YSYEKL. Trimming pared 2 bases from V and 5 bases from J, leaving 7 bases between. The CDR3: CASSQRGHNSPLHF. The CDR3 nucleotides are TGCGCCAGCAGCCAAAGGGGACATAATTCACCCCTCCACTTT.

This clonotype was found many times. This CDR3 reads CAWSVLDSGAFF. The CDR3 DNA follows: TGTGCCTGGAGTGTACTGGATTCGGGAGCTTTCTTT. The chain joins TRBV30 to TRBJ1-1; D remains unclear. The CDR3 consists of 12 residues. V lost 0 bases, J lost 10 bases, and 12 bases lay in between. Germline V CDR1 and CDR2: GTSNPN, SVGIG (reference sequence).

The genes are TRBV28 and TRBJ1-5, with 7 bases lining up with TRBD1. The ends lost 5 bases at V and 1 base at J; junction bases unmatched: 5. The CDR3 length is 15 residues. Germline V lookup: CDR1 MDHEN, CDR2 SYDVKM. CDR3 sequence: CASSQNRGSNQPQHF. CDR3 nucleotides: TGTGCCAGCAGTCAAAACAGGGGCAGCAATCAGCCCCAGCATTTT.

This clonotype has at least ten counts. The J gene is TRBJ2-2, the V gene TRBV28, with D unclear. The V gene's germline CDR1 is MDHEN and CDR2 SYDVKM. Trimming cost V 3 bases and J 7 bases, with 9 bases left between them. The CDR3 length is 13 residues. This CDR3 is CASSLATFGELFF. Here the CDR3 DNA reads TGTGCCAGCAGTTTGGCCACATTCGGGGAGCTGTTTTTT.

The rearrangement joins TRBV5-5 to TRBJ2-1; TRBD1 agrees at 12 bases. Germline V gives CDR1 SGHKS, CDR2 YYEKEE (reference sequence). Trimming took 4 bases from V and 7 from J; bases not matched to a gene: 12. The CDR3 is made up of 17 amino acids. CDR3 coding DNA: TGTGCCAGCAGCCTACCGCACGGGACAGGGGGCAAGAATGAGCAGTTCTTC. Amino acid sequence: CASSLPHGTGGKNEQFF.

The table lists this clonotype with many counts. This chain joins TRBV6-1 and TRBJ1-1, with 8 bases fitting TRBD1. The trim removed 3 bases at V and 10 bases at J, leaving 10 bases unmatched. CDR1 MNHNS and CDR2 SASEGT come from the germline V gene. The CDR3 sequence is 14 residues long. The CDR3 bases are TGTGCCAGCAGTGAGGGACAGGCGCCTGGGGGAGCTTTCTTT. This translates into CASSEGQAPGGAFF.

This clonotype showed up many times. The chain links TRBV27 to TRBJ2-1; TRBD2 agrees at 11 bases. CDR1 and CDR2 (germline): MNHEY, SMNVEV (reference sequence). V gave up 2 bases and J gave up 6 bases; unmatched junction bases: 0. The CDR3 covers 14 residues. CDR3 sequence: CASSLGTSGNEQFF. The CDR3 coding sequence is TGTGCCAGCAGTTTAGGGACTAGCGGCAATGAGCAGTTCTTC.

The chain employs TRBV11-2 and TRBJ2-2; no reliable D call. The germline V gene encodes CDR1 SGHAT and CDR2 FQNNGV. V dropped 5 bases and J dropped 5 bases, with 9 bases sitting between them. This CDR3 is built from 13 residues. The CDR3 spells CASSAVGTGELFF. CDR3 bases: TGTGCCAGCAGCGCTGTGGGTACCGGGGAGCTGTTTTTT.

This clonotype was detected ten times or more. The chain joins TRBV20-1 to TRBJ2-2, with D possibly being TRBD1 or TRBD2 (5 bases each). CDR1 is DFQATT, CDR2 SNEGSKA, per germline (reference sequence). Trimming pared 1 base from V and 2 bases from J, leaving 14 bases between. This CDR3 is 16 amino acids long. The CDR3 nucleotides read TGCAGTGCTAGAGTGGGACCGTCATTTAACACCGGGGAGCTGTTTTTT. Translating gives CSARVGPSFNTGELFF.

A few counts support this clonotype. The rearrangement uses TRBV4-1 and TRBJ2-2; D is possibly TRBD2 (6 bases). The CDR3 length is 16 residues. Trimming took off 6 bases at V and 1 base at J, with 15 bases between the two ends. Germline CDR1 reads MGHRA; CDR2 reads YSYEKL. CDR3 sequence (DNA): TGCGCCAGCAGGCGGGATGTCCAGGGGAACACCGGGGAGCTGTTTTTT. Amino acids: CASRRDVQGNTGELFF.